These 7 T cell receptor beta chains share one sample of origin, sequenced in a study of response to subunit inactivated influenza vaccine. TCRdb reprocessed the RT-PCR reads via MiXCR and lists one record per CDR3 protein. The table records more than 150,000 distinct CDR3 sequences, around a tenth of them present only once. This material consisted of CD8+ T cells sorted from PBMCs, taken roughly 24 months after vaccination. These receptors came from a man in his fifties or sixties who received an inactivated influenza vaccine.

The chain recombines TRBV27 with TRBJ2-2; TRBD2 matches at 10 bases. The junction had 7 bases not matched to a gene; V was cut back by 5 bases and J by 7 bases. From germline, CDR1 is MNHEY and CDR2 SMNVEV (reference sequence). This CDR3 spans 15 amino acids. The chain's CDR3 is CASSPTSGTGGELFF. CDR3 nucleotide sequence: TGTGCCAGCAGTCCTACTAGCGGGACGGGCGGGGAGCTGTTTTTT.

The CDR3 DNA is TGTGCCAGCAGTTTCCCCCCAGGGCGGGAGGGCCCAGATACGCAGTATTTT. This translates into CASSFPPGREGPDTQYF. V and J are TRBV12-3 or TRBV12-4 and TRBJ2-3; 9 bases fit TRBD2. CDR3 length equals 17 residues. V lost 3 bases and J lost 4; bases outside the gene matches: 11.

This clonotype was found a few times. The chain links TRBV6-5 to TRBJ2-2; 9 bases agree with TRBD2. CDR1 and CDR2 from the germline V gene are MNHEY and SVGAGI. This CDR3 spans 15 amino acids. V lost 2 bases, J lost 7 bases, and 5 bases stayed unmatched. The CDR3 sequence is CASSYPSRGGGELFF. The CDR3 DNA is TGTGCCAGCAGTTACCCCTCGCGGGGGGGCGGGGAGCTGTTTTTT.

The chain combines TRBV28 with TRBJ2-7, with 7 bases fitting TRBD1. This CDR3 is built from 13 residues. Per germline, CDR1 MDHEN and CDR2 SYDVKM. The V gene end was trimmed by 8 bases and the J gene end by 5 bases; junction bases not matched to a gene: 9. The CDR3 region has the DNA TGTGCCAGCCGCCTAACAGGGGTCAACGAGCAGTACTTC. It encodes CASRLTGVNEQYF.

The rearrangement joins TRBV20-1 to TRBJ2-3; 13 bases are shared with TRBD2. This CDR3 spans 17 amino acids. J gave up 2 bases and V 6 bases, and 11 bases lay outside the gene matches. Per germline, CDR1 DFQATT and CDR2 SNEGSKA (reference sequence). CDR3 region: CSAHPGTSGAFTDTQYF. The CDR3 DNA is TGCAGTGCCCACCCCGGGACTAGCGGGGCTTTCACAGATACGCAGTATTTT.

The V call is TRBV30, the J call TRBJ2-1; 8 bases map to TRBD1. The length of the CDR3 is 15 residues. V gave up 0 bases and J gave up 7 bases; unmatched junction bases: 8. The germline gives CDR1 GTSNPN, CDR2 SVGIG (reference sequence). The CDR3 DNA is TGTGCCTGGAGTGTAGGACAGGGAGGTTGGAATGAGCAGTTCTTC. Translating gives CAWSVGQGGWNEQFF.

This chain connects TRBV4-2 to TRBJ2-1; D gene unclear. Germline assignment: CDR1 LGHNA and CDR2 YNFKEQ. V gave up 4 bases and J gave up 0 bases, with 13 bases separating them. The CDR3 totals 16 residues. Here the CDR3 DNA reads TGTGCCAGCAGCCTCATGGGCCTGAGCTCCTACAATGAGCAGTTCTTC. This gives the protein CASSLMGLSSYNEQFF.